The next 3 T cell receptor beta chains were all read from a single sample in a study of OX40 agonist ivuxolimab in advanced cancers. Clones were sequenced by immunoSEQ multiplex PCR, and TCRdb holds only the in-frame ones, with some missing. The table shows around 50,000 clones, with 70% to 90% occurring only once. Sequenced here: CD4+ or CD8+ T cells sorted from blood, sampled in a trial of the OX40 agonist ivuxolimab. The origin of the receptors is an adult with an advanced solid tumor such as melanoma, head and neck, liver or kidney cancer.

V usage is TRBV9 and J usage is TRBJ2-3; D perhaps matches TRBD2 (7 bases). Germline CDR1 reads SGDLS; CDR2 reads YYNGEE. This CDR3 contains 15 residues. The V gene lost 5 bases and the J gene lost 0 bases, with 13 bases spanning the gap. CDR3 loop: CASSPGGASTDTQYF. The CDR3 DNA reads as TGTGCCAGCAGTCCGGGGGGCGCTAGCACAGATACGCAGTATTTT.

The chain links TRBV7-9 to TRBJ2-2; no clear D. The CDR3 has 16 amino acids. Germline CDR1 reads SEHNR; CDR2 reads FQNEAQ (reference sequence). The germline V and J ends were trimmed by 5 bases and 2 bases, with 15 bases remaining between them. CDR3 sequence: CASSTTRQDNTGELFF. The CDR3 region has the DNA TGTGCCAGCAGCACGACCCGGCAGGATAACACCGGGGAGCTGTTTTTT.

CDR3 region: CASSFPATNEKLFF. CDR3 nucleotide sequence: TGTGCCAGCAGTTTTCCCGCAACTAATGAAAAACTGTTTTTT. The genes are TRBV27 and TRBJ1-4; D is unclear. This CDR3 has 14 residues. Germline V gene lookup returns CDR1 MNHEY and CDR2 SMNVEV (reference sequence). V gave up 3 bases and J gave up 0 bases, with 5 bases separating them.